This entry concerns a single TCR beta chain. Other nucleotide sequences from this sample produce the same CDR3. The method was immunoSEQ multiplex PCR; TCRdb's version includes in-frame clones alone and lacks a portion of them. The table lists 50,000 to 55,000 clones, approximately 72% of them singletons. As for time point: pretreatment peripheral blood. The data derive from a study of PD-L1 blockade in urothelial cancer. The clonotype was recovered from a man aged 65 to 79 with urothelial cancer. This sample comprised PBMCs, obtained around atezolizumab (anti-PD-L1) treatment.

CDR3 sequence reads: CASRPLAGEQFF. The CDR3 bases are TGTGCCAGCAGGCCACTAGCGGGGGAGCAGTTCTTC. The chain employs TRBV6-5 and TRBJ2-1; 10 nucleotides align to TRBD2. Germline CDR1 reads MNHEY; CDR2 reads SVGAGI. The junction had 3 bases not matched to a gene; V was cut back by 6 bases and J by 10 bases. The CDR3 has 12 residues.